Listed here are 8 T cell receptor beta chains from one sample, sequenced in a study of blood T cell repertoires in COVID-19. The data were produced by immunoSEQ multiplex PCR, yet TCRdb's version contains in-frame clones alone and is incomplete. The data hold approximately 270,000 clones, with approximately 85% observed a single time. Sequencing input: PBMCs or T cells enriched from blood (not recorded which). These receptor sequences come from a woman in her twenties or thirties who had recovered from COVID-19.

This chain links TRBV30 with TRBJ1-5; the D is unclear. The V gene's germline CDR1 is GTSNPN and CDR2 SVGIG (reference sequence). Between the trimmed V and J ends, which lost 1 base and 5 bases, there was a span of 15 bases. The length of the CDR3 is 15 residues. CDR3 nucleotides: TGTGCCTGGAGTGCTAGCCGCCAAGGCGATCAGCCCCAGCATTTT. Amino acids: CAWSASRQGDQPQHF.

The table lists this clone with a few counts. V is TRBV14 and J is TRBJ1-2; no definite D call. Germline loops: CDR1 SGHDN, CDR2 FVKESK. Trimming removed 4 bases at V and 2 bases at J, with 14 bases between. This CDR3 is 15 amino acids long. The CDR3: CASSPRGAVNYGYTF. CDR3 coding DNA: TGTGCCAGCAGCCCCCGGGGAGCCGTGAACTATGGCTACACCTTC.

This chain joins TRBV5-8 and TRBJ1-4; TRBD1 matches 8 bases. The CDR3 contains 14 residues. V gave up 0 bases and J gave up 5 bases; unmatched junction bases: 0. Per the germline V gene, CDR1 is SGHTS and CDR2 is YDEGEE. The CDR3 loop reads CASSLGQGNEKLFF. CDR3 bases: TGTGCCAGCAGCTTGGGACAGGGGAATGAAAAACTGTTTTTT.

This clone was detected only a few times. The chain couples TRBV18 to TRBJ2-2, with TRBD1 matching over 12 bases. The germline V gene has CDR1 KGHSH and CDR2 LQKENI. The CDR3 has 16 amino acids. The ends lost 3 bases at V and 5 bases at J; junction bases unmatched: 4. As DNA, the CDR3 is TGTGCCAGCTCACCGGGACAGGGGGCTTTGACCGGGGAGCTGTTTTTT. Amino acids: CASSPGQGALTGELFF.

This clone was recorded only once. The V call is TRBV3-1 (or the pseudogene TRBV3-2), the J call TRBJ2-3, with D maybe TRBD2 (5 bases). V was clipped by 4 bases and J by 6 bases, with 11 bases between them. Germline V lookup: CDR1 LGHDT, CDR2 YNNKEL (reference sequence). The CDR3 has 13 amino acids. CDR3 sequence (DNA): TGTGCCAGCAGCCTACGGGGTGGGGATACGCAGTATTTT. It codes for CASSLRGGDTQYF.

V usage is TRBV30 and J usage is TRBJ2-7; 9 nucleotides line up with TRBD2. CDR3 size: 12 residues. Unmatched junction bases numbered 2, after V lost 5 bases and J lost 3 bases. Germline V lookup: CDR1 GTSNPN, CDR2 SVGIG (reference sequence). CDR3 protein: CAWASGNYEQYF. For the CDR3, the DNA is TGTGCCTGGGCTAGCGGGAACTACGAGCAGTACTTC.

The gene calls are TRBV7-2 and TRBJ2-5; 7 nucleotides line up with TRBD1. V dropped 0 bases and J dropped 1; count of bases not matched to a gene: 8. Germline-derived CDR1 and CDR2 are SGHTA and FQGNSA. This CDR3 has 17 amino acids. DNA for the CDR3: TGTGCCAGCAGCTTAGCGCCGGGACAGTGGCTCCAAGAGACCCAGTACTTC. It yields the protein CASSLAPGQWLQETQYF.

The J gene is TRBJ1-6, the V gene TRBV6-5; a weak D match, TRBD1 (6 bases). Trimming took 6 bases from V and 5 from J, leaving 14 bases between them. The CDR3 contains 15 residues. Germline V gives CDR1 MNHEY, CDR2 SVGAGI. The CDR3: CASSVGHQNNSPLHF. Here the CDR3 DNA reads TGTGCCAGCAGCGTGGGACACCAGAATAATTCACCCCTCCACTTT.